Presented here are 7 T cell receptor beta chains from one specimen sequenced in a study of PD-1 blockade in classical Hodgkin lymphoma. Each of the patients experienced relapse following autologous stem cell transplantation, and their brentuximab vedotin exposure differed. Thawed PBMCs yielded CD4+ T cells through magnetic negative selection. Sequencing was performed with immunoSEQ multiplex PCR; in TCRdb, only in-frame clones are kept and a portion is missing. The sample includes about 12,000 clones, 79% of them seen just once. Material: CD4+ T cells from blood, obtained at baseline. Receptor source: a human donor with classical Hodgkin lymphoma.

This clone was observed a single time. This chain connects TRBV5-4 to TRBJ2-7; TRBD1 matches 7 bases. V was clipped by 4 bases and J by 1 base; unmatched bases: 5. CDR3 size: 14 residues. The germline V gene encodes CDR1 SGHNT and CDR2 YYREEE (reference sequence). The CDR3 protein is CASSPRTGSYEQYF. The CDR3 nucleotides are TGTGCCAGCAGCCCAAGGACAGGATCCTACGAGCAGTACTTC.

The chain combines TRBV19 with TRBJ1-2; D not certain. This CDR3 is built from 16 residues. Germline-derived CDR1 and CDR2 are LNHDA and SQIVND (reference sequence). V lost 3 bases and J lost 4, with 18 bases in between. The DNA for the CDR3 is TGTGCCAGTAGTATTTCGAGGAATAGGGTCTCCTATGGCTACACCTTC. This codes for CASSISRNRVSYGYTF.

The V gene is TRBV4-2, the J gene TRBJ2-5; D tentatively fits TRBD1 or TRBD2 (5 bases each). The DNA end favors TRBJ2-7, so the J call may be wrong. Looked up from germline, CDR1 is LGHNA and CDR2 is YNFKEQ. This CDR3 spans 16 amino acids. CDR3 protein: CASSLDDGTQFYEQYF. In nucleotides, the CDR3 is TGTGCCAGCAGCCTAGACGACGGGACGCAATTCTACGAGCAGTACTTC.

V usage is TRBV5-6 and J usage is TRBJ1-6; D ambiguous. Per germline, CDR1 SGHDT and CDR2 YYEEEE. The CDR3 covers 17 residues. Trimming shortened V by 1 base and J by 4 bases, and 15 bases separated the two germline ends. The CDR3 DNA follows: TGTGCCAGCAGCTTGTACAGCAGTATCTCTTATAATTCACCCCTCCACTTT. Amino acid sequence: CASSLYSSISYNSPLHF.

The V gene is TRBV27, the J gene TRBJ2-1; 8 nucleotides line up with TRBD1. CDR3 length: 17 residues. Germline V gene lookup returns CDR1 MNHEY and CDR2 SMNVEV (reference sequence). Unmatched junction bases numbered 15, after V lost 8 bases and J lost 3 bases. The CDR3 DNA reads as TGTGCCAGCTCCCTAGCCCTCAAGGACAGGGACTACAATGAGCAGTTCTTC. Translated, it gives CASSLALKDRDYNEQFF.

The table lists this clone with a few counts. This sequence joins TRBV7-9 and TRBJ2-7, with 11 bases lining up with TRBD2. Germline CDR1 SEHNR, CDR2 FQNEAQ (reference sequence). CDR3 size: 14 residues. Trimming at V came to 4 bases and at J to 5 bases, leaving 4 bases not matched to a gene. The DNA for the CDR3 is TGTGCCAGCAGCTCGGGGACTAGCGGAGACGAGCAGTACTTC. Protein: CASSSGTSGDEQYF. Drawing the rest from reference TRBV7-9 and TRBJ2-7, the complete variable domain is DTGVSQNPRHKITKRGQNVTFRCDPISEHNRLYWYRQTLGQGPEFLTYFQNEAQLEKSRLLSDRFSAERPKGSFSTLEIQRTEQGDSAMYLCASSSGTSGDEQYFGPGTRLTVT.

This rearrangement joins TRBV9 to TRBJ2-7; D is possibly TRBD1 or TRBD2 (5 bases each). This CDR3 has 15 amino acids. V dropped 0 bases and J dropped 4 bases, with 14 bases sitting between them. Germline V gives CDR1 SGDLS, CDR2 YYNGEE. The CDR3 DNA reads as TGTGCCAGCAGCGTAGCTGATGGGGGAGTATACGAGCAGTACTTC. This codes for CASSVADGGVYEQYF.